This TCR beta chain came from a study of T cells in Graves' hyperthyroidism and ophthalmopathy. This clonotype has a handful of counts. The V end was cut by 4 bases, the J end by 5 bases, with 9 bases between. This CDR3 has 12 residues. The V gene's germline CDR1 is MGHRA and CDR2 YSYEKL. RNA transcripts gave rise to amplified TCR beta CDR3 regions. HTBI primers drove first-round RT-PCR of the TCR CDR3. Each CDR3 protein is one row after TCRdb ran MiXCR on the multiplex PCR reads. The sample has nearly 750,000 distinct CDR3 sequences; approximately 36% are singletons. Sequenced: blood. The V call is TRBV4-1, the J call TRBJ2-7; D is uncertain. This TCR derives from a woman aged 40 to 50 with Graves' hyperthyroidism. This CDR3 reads CASSPQEDEQYF. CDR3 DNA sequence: TGCGCCAGCAGCCCCCAAGAAGACGAGCAGTACTTC.